This T cell receptor (beta chain) was sequenced during a study of T cell responses to AZD1222 COVID-19 vaccine. In the study overall: Combined were second doses at about 4 or about 12 weeks. Study-level findings and limits: Reportedly, nearly half the spike-specific TCRs target unmutated variant regions. Only a handful of AZD1222 recipients were seropositive at baseline.

Trimming took 9 bases from V and 5 from J, leaving 17 bases between them. This CDR3 region has 15 residues. Per germline, CDR1 ENHRY and CDR2 SYGVKD. Clones were read by immunoSEQ multiplex PCR, and TCRdb kept only the in-frame ones, dropping some. The sample includes about 130,000 clones, roughly 91% seen only once; the top ten take under 3.5%. Note on this clone: What it recognizes is unknown.

The sample consisted of peripheral blood, taken on day 0 of AZD1222 vaccination. The chain links TRBV10-3 to TRBJ1-6, with D perhaps TRBD1 (5 bases). The TCR sequence derives from an adult in good health. The CDR3 spells CAITRDVGNNSPLHF. CDR3 nucleotide sequence: TGTGCCATAACGCGGGACGTTGGTAATAATTCACCCCTCCACTTT.